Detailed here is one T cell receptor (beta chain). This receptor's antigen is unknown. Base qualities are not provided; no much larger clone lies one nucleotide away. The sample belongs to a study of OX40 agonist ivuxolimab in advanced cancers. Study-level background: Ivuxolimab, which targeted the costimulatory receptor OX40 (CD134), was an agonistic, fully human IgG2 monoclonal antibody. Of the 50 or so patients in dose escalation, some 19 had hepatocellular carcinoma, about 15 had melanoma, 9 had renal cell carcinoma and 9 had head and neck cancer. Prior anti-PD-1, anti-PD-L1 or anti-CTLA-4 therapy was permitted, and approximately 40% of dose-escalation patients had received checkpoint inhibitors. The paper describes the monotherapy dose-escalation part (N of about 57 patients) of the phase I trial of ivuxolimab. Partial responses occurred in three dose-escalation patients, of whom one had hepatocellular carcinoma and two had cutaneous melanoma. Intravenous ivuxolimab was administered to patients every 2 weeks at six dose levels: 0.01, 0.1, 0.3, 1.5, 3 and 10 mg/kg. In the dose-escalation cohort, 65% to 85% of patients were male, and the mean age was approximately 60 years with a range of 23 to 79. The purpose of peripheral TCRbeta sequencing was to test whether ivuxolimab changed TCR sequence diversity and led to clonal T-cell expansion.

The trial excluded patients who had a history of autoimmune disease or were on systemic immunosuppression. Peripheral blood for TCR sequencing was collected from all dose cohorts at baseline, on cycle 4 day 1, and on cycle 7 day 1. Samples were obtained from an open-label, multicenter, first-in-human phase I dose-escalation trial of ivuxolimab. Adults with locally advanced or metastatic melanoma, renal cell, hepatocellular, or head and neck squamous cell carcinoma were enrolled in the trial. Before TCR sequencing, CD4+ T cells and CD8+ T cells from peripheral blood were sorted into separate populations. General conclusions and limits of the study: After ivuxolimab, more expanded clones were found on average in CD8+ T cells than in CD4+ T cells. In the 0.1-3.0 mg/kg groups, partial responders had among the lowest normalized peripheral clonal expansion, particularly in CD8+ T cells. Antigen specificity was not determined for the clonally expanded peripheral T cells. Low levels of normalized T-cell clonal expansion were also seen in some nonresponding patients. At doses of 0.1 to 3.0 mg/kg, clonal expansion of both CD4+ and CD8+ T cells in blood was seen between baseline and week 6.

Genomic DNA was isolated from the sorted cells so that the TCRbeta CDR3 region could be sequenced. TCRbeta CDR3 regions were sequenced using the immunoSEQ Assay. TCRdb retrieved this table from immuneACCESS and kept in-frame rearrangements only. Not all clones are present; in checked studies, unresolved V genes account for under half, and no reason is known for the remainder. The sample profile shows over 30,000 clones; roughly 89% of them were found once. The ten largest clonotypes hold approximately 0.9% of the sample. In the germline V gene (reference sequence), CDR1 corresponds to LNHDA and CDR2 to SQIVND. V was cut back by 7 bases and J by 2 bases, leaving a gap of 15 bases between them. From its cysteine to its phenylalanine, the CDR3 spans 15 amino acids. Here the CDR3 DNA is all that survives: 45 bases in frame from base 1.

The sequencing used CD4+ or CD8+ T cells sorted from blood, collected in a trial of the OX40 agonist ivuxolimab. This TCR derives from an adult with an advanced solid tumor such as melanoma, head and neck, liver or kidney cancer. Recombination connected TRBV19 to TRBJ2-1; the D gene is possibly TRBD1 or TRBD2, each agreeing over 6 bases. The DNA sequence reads TGTGCCAGTAAGTCTCGGGGGCCCACCTACAATGAGCAGTTCTTC. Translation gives CASKSRGPTYNEQFF.